This T cell receptor (beta chain) appears in the sequencing data of a study of T cells in Graves' hyperthyroidism and ophthalmopathy. Study-level points and caveats: A model of 13 V-J features distinguished ophthalmopathy from stable hyperthyroidism. Among clonotypes expanded in thyroid above 0.001, most were also found in blood.

RNA transcripts gave rise to amplified TCR beta CDR3 regions. The primer set for the first-round RT-PCR of the TCR CDR3 was HTBI. In TCRdb, the multiplex PCR reads were re-called with MiXCR into one record per CDR3 protein. The sample yields roughly 420,000 distinct CDR3 sequences, about 13% seen once. This clonotype occurred many times. Its target is not known. About 9.4 ml fresh peripheral blood yielded the PBMCs. The CDR3 consists of 15 residues. Germline CDR1 GTSNPN, CDR2 SVGIG (reference sequence). The junction had 6 bases not matched to a gene; V was cut back by 2 bases and J by 4 bases. Sequencing was carried out using blood. The chain uses TRBV30 and TRBJ2-3, with 10 bases matching TRBD2. This receptor was taken from a woman under 30 with Graves' hyperthyroidism. The CDR3 here is CAWSPSSGSSDTQYF. Here the CDR3 DNA reads TGTGCCTGGAGTCCATCTAGCGGGAGTTCAGATACGCAGTATTTT.